The 18 T cell receptor beta chains given below trace back to one sample, sequenced in a study of blood T cell repertoires in COVID-19 (dated by TCRdb to 2019 to 2021). Libraries were prepared through the immunoSEQ multiplex PCR assay. What TCRdb holds here is the immuneACCESS table cut down to in-frame rearrangements. Part of the clones is not present; checked against another copy, under half of the missing clones reflect an unresolved V gene, and the others are unexplained. Here the sample has over 120,000 clones; roughly 90% occur a single time. Approximately 1.8% of the sample goes to the ten largest clones. Input material: peripheral blood. The receptor source for this set is a man between 70 and 80 years old with acute or convalescent COVID-19.

V is TRBV27 and J is TRBJ2-1; TRBD2 is a possible D gene (6 bases). Per germline, CDR1 MNHEY and CDR2 SMNVEV (reference sequence). The CDR3 is 18 amino acids. V shed 2 bases and J shed 2 bases, with 19 bases lying between them. The chain's CDR3 is CASSLGNGRRTAYNEQFF. CDR3 DNA: TGTGCCAGCAGTTTAGGGAATGGGAGGCGTACTGCCTACAATGAGCAGTTCTTC.

This clone was seen once. The chain carries TRBV6-5 and TRBJ2-5, with TRBD1 as a possible D gene (6 bases). Germline CDR1 is MNHEY and CDR2 is SVGAGI. CDR3 length equals 12 residues. The ends were cut back, 6 bases at V and 9 bases at J, with 14 bases in the middle. This CDR3 reads CASRDSSLAQYF. In nucleotides, the CDR3 is TGTGCCAGCAGGGACAGTTCCTTGGCCCAGTACTTC.

Details on this clone: Other DNA sequences in the sample encode the same CDR3. The V call is TRBV5-1, the J call TRBJ2-2; 7 nucleotides match TRBD1. The CDR3 totals 14 residues. CDR1 and CDR2 from the germline V gene are SGHRS and YFSETQ. V lost 4 bases and J lost 3; bases outside the gene matches: 3. The CDR3 bases are TGCGCCAGCAGCCTTACAGGGGACACCGGGGAGCTGTTTTTT. Translated, it gives CASSLTGDTGELFF.

This chain connects TRBV7-9 to TRBJ1-1, with 9 bases identical to TRBD1. This CDR3 has 15 amino acids. V lost 2 bases, J lost 5 bases, and 6 bases stayed unmatched. Germline values: CDR1 SEHNR, CDR2 FQNEAQ (reference sequence). The CDR3 nucleotides are TGTGCCAGCAGCTTACTAACAGGGGGCGGAACTGAAGCTTTCTTT. As protein: CASSLLTGGGTEAFF.

The chain employs TRBV5-4 and TRBJ2-1; 8 bases match TRBD1. The germline V gene has CDR1 SGHNT and CDR2 YYREEE (reference sequence). The CDR3 runs to 14 residues. V trimming: 1 base; J trimming: 5 bases; junction bases outside the gene matches: 2. CDR3 protein: CASSLRTGNNEQFF. The CDR3 nucleotides read TGTGCCAGCAGCTTGAGGACAGGGAACAATGAGCAGTTCTTC.

J is TRBJ1-1 and V is TRBV4-2, with TRBD1 identical over 8 bases. CDR1 and CDR2 (germline): LGHNA, YNFKEQ. The CDR3 is 17 residues long. Unmatched junction bases numbered 14, after V lost 1 base and J lost 7 bases. The CDR3 region is CASSQGTRGRGGGEAFF. CDR3 nucleotide sequence: TGTGCCAGCAGCCAAGGTACCAGGGGGCGCGGGGGTGGTGAAGCTTTCTTT.

The chain links TRBV6-5 to TRBJ2-7; D is unclear. The CDR3 length is 13 residues. Looked up from germline, CDR1 is MNHEY and CDR2 is SVGAGI. With 2 bases removed from V and 3 bases from J, the gap between germline ends came to 8 bases. This chain's CDR3 is CASSYENGYEQYF. DNA of the CDR3: TGTGCCAGCAGTTACGAAAACGGCTACGAGCAGTACTTC.

This CDR3 reads CASSATGTPHTF. CDR3 nucleotides: TGTGCCAGCAGCGCCACAGGAACCCCGCACACCTTC. The J gene is TRBJ1-2, the V gene TRBV5-8, with D possibly being TRBD1 (5 bases). The germline V gene has CDR1 SGHTS and CDR2 YDEGEE. The V gene lost 4 bases and the J gene lost 12 bases, with 16 bases spanning the gap. The CDR3 has 12 residues.

V is TRBV10-2 and J is TRBJ2-1; a weak D match, TRBD1 (6 bases). The ends were cut back, 4 bases at V and 4 bases at J, with 8 bases in the middle. CDR1 and CDR2 (germline): WSHSY, SAAADI. This CDR3 comprises 13 residues. The CDR3 here is CASSADRYNEQFF. Here the CDR3 DNA reads TGCGCCAGCAGTGCCGACAGGTACAATGAGCAGTTCTTC.

The chain recombines TRBV24-1 with TRBJ2-5, with TRBD2 matching 8 bases. V was clipped by 2 bases and J by 4 bases; unmatched bases: 8. Germline V lookup: CDR1 KGHDR, CDR2 SFDVKD. The CDR3 length is 16 residues. CDR3 DNA: TGTGCCACCAGTGATTCGGGACGGGGGGGAGGAGAGACCCAGTACTTC. Translating gives CATSDSGRGGGETQYF.

About this clone itself: At one of its ends the junction is not consistent with the germline gene, which may arise from a read error. CDR3 sequence (DNA): TGTGCCAGCACTTTACCCAGAAGCGGGGACTCCTACGAGCAGTACTTC. Residues: CASTLPRSGDSYEQYF. This chain joins TRBV27 and TRBJ2-7; TRBD2 matches 7 bases. Germline CDR1 MNHEY, CDR2 SMNVEV (reference sequence). CDR3 length: 16 residues.

The V and J genes are TRBV5-1 and TRBJ2-3; TRBD1 aligns across 8 bases. CDR1 SGHRS and CDR2 YFSETQ come from the germline V gene. The CDR3 length is 16 residues. V gave up 4 bases and J gave up 4 bases; unmatched junction bases: 11. The CDR3 spells CASSPIRQGSADTQYF. The CDR3 bases are TGCGCCAGCAGCCCGATTAGACAGGGGAGCGCAGATACGCAGTATTTT.

This clone occurred once. The chain recombines TRBV21-1 with TRBJ2-1; no check of the table's D call, TRBD1, against the DNA was made. TRBV21-1 is shown as a pseudogene. The CDR3 runs 14 residues. The chain's CDR3 is CASSKPGGSNEQFF. In nucleotides, the CDR3 is TGTGCCAGCAGCAAACCTGGGGGCTCCAATGAGCAGTTCTTC.

This sequence joins TRBV25-1 and TRBJ2-3; 8 nucleotides match TRBD2. With V trimmed by 5 bases and J by 4 bases, 5 bases remained unmatched. The germline CDR1 and CDR2 sequences are MGHDK and SYGVNS. CDR3 length equals 14 residues. The CDR3 is CASSLLADSDTQYF. The DNA of the CDR3 is TGTGCCAGCAGTTTACTAGCGGATTCAGATACGCAGTATTTT.

The genes are TRBV6-1 and TRBJ2-7; 8 bases line up with TRBD1. The CDR3 runs to 15 residues. After removal of 2 bases from V and 3 bases from J, the junction contained 6 bases not matched to a gene. The germline CDR1 and CDR2 sequences are MNHNS and SASEGT. In nucleotides, the CDR3 is TGTGCCAGCAGTGAATGGCCGGGACAGGTCTACGAGCAGTACTTC. This gives the protein CASSEWPGQVYEQYF.

The chain joins TRBV5-1 to TRBJ2-7; 10 nucleotides match TRBD2. The CDR3 contains 14 residues. Germline V CDR1 and CDR2: SGHRS, YFSETQ. Losses at the gene ends were 3 bases for V and 3 bases for J; bases not matched to a gene: 3. The CDR3, as DNA: TGCGCCAGCAGCTATACTAGCGGGGACTACGAGCAGTACTTC. Amino acids: CASSYTSGDYEQYF. The entire variable domain, with the rest obtained from reference TRBV5-1 and TRBJ2-7, is as follows: KAGVTQTPRYLIKTRGQQVTLSCSPISGHRSVSWYQQTPGQGLQFLFEYFSETQRNKGNFPGRFSGRQFSNSRSEMNVSTLELGDSALYLCASSYTSGDYEQYFGPGTRLTVT.

The chain combines TRBV6-1 with TRBJ1-5; D perhaps matches TRBD1 (6 bases). CDR3 length: 19 amino acids. V was pared by 1 base and J by 0 bases, with 19 bases between. Looked up from germline, CDR1 is MNHNS and CDR2 is SASEGT. CDR3 coding DNA: TGTGCCAGCAGTGAAGGTTGGTGGCACCGACAGGATAGCAATCAGCCCCAGCATTTT. Protein product: CASSEGWWHRQDSNQPQHF.

This chain links TRBV14 with TRBJ2-1, with 16 bases fitting TRBD2. V lost 4 bases to trimming and J lost 6 bases; unmatched junction nucleotides: 9. The CDR3 extends over 18 amino acids. The germline gives CDR1 SGHDN, CDR2 FVKESK. The CDR3 reads CASSPKGTSGRALNEQFF. Here the CDR3 DNA reads TGTGCCAGCAGCCCAAAGGGGACTAGCGGGAGGGCGCTCAATGAGCAGTTCTTC.